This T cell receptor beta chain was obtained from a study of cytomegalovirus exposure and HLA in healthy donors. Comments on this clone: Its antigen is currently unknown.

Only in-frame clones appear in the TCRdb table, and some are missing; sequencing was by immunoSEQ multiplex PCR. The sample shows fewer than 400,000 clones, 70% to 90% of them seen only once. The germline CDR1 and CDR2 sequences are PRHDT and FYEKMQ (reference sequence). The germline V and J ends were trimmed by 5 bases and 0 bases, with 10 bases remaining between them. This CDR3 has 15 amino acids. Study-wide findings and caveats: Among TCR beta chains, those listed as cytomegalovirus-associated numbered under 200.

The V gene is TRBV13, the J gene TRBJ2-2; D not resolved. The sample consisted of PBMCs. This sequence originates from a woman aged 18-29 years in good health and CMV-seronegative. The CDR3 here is CASSRGGANTGELFF. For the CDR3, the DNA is TGTGCCAGCAGCCGAGGTGGAGCGAACACCGGGGAGCTGTTTTTT.